Below are 30 T cell receptor beta chains sequenced from a single sample in a study of blood T cell repertoires in COVID-19. Repertoires were generated with immunoSEQ multiplex PCR, while TCRdb's copy carries only in-frame clones and drops some. Of around 160,000 clones listed, around 87% are singletons. The sequencing input was peripheral blood. These receptors came from a woman in her sixties or seventies with COVID-19, enrolled during active disease.

The J gene is TRBJ2-1, the V gene TRBV7-6; 7 nucleotides match TRBD2. The CDR3 runs 16 residues. The germline V gene encodes CDR1 SGHVS and CDR2 FNYEAQ. With V trimmed by 2 bases and J by 4 bases, 8 bases remained unmatched. DNA for the CDR3: TGTGCCAGCAGCTTACTTCGGCGGGGGACGTACAATGAGCAGTTCTTC. As protein: CASSLLRRGTYNEQFF.

This rearrangement joins TRBV4-1 to TRBJ1-1; 9 bases are a match to TRBD1. V gave up 0 bases and J gave up 4 bases; unmatched junction bases: 9. Germline V gene sequence: CDR1 MGHRA, CDR2 YSYEKL. The CDR3 loop spans 17 amino acids. The CDR3 DNA sequence: TGCGCCAGCAGCCAAGAAGGGACAGGGAGAAGAATCACTGAAGCTTTCTTT. Encoded protein: CASSQEGTGRRITEAFF.

In DNA, the CDR3 is TGTGCCAGCAGTGGAACCCTCGGAGGGCGGTCGAACACTGAAGCTTTCTTT. Its translation: CASSGTLGGRSNTEAFF. The chain combines TRBV6-1 with TRBJ1-1, with no clear D. Per the germline V gene, CDR1 is MNHNS and CDR2 is SASEGT. CDR3 length: 17 residues. V was shortened by 4 bases and J by 1 base, with 19 bases between the two germline ends.

The chain employs TRBV2 and TRBJ1-6, with D tentatively TRBD1 (5 bases). Trimming removed 6 bases from V and 7 bases from J, with 16 bases in between. Germline V CDR1 and CDR2: SNHLY, FYNNEI. This CDR3 region has 15 residues. CDR3 sequence (DNA): TGTGCCAGCAGCCCTGACAGTGGAAGGAATTCACCCCTCCACTTT. It encodes CASSPDSGRNSPLHF.

This chain uses TRBV5-1 with TRBJ2-7; TRBD1 matches 8 bases. Germline V gene lookup returns CDR1 SGHRS and CDR2 YFSETQ. Trimming took 5 bases from V and 3 from J; bases not matched to a gene: 10. The CDR3 contains 15 residues. CDR3 residues: CASRNRTGLIYEQYF. As DNA, the CDR3 is TGCGCCAGCAGAAACCGGACAGGGTTAATCTACGAGCAGTACTTC.

The V and J genes are TRBV9 and TRBJ1-4, with TRBD1 identical over 8 bases. This CDR3 is built from 17 residues. V gave up 0 bases and J gave up 5 bases; unmatched junction bases: 9. Per germline, CDR1 SGDLS and CDR2 YYNGEE. The CDR3 spells CASSVGSTGGTNEKLFF. The CDR3 nucleotides are TGTGCCAGCAGCGTAGGGTCAACAGGGGGTACGAATGAAAAACTGTTTTTT.

This chain links TRBV7-2 with TRBJ2-3, with 13 bases lining up with TRBD2. The CDR3 runs to 16 residues. Germline V lookup: CDR1 SGHTA, CDR2 FQGNSA. The J segment lost 4 bases and the V segment lost 5 bases, leaving 6 bases of the junction unmatched. The CDR3 protein is CASSLRLAGGPDTQYF. In DNA form, the CDR3 reads TGTGCCAGCAGCCTAAGACTAGCGGGGGGCCCAGATACGCAGTATTTT.

With respect to this clone: Other nucleotide sequences in the sample specify the same CDR3. The genes are TRBV18 and TRBJ1-1; 9 bases are a match to TRBD1. In germline, CDR1 is KGHSH, CDR2 LQKENI. This CDR3 is built from 15 residues. V shed 3 bases and J 1 base; nucleotides not matched to a gene: 3. CDR3 in DNA: TGTGCCAGCTCACCTTCGGGACAGGGGAACACTGAAGCTTTCTTT. Amino acids: CASSPSGQGNTEAFF.

The chain carries TRBV5-1 and TRBJ2-7; 11 bases align to TRBD2. Germline CDR1 is SGHRS and CDR2 is YFSETQ. V gave up 0 bases and J gave up 0 bases; unmatched junction bases: 8. This CDR3 is built from 18 residues. CDR3 DNA sequence: TGCGCCAGCAGCTTGGCCCTAGCGGGGGGCGATGCCTCCTACGAGCAGTACTTC. Its protein is CASSLALAGGDASYEQYF.

The J gene is TRBJ2-5, the V gene TRBV29-1, with 10 positions matching TRBD2. The trim removed 4 bases at V and 4 bases at J, leaving 9 bases unmatched. The CDR3 is 15 amino acids. CDR1 and CDR2 (germline): SQVTM, ANQGSEA. The CDR3 is CSVAYSGGPLETQYF. For the CDR3, the DNA is TGCAGCGTTGCGTATAGCGGGGGGCCTTTAGAGACCCAGTACTTC.

The chain has TRBV7-2 and TRBJ2-7, with TRBD1 matching 10 bases. The CDR3 runs to 13 residues. The J segment lost 6 bases and the V segment lost 5 bases, leaving 4 bases of the junction unmatched. Germline V gene sequence: CDR1 SGHTA, CDR2 FQGNSA. The CDR3 region is CASSPRDRGEQYF. CDR3 nucleotide sequence: TGTGCCAGCAGCCCCCGGGACAGGGGCGAGCAGTACTTC.

Turning to this clone: Different DNA sequences within this sample yield the same CDR3. The genes are TRBV11-3 and TRBJ1-1; no firm D call. This CDR3 has 14 residues. The germline V and J ends were trimmed by 3 bases and 0 bases, with 8 bases remaining between them. CDR1 is SGHNT, CDR2 YENEEA, per germline. For the CDR3, the DNA is TGTGCCAGCAGCTTGGGAGGGTTGAACACTGAAGCTTTCTTT. This encodes CASSLGGLNTEAFF.

The rearrangement links TRBV3-1 (or the pseudogene TRBV3-2) to TRBJ2-5; D remains ambiguous. Between the trimmed V and J ends, which lost 4 bases and 7 bases, there was a span of 7 bases. From germline, CDR1 is LGHDT and CDR2 YNNKEL (reference sequence). The CDR3 is 11 amino acids. CDR3 amino acids: CASSREATQYF. DNA for the CDR3: TGTGCCAGCAGCCGAGAGGCGACCCAGTACTTC.

This chain joins TRBV10-3 and TRBJ2-3; D may be TRBD1 (6 bases). The germline V gene has CDR1 ENHRY and CDR2 SYGVKD. The CDR3 spans 15 residues. The ends were cut back, 6 bases at V and 5 bases at J, with 18 bases in the middle. The CDR3 loop is CAISESYRAGDTQYF. The CDR3, as DNA: TGTGCCATCAGCGAGAGTTACAGGGCGGGAGATACGCAGTATTTT.

The V call is TRBV20-1, the J call TRBJ2-1; 13 bases fit TRBD2. The CDR3 length is 16 residues. The junction had 9 bases not matched to a gene; V was cut back by 3 bases and J by 7 bases. Germline values: CDR1 DFQATT, CDR2 SNEGSKA (reference sequence). CDR3 residues: CSASPTSGGAGNEQFF. The CDR3 coding sequence is TGCAGTGCTAGTCCCACTAGCGGGGGGGCAGGAAATGAGCAGTTCTTC.

The chain uses TRBV15 and TRBJ1-4; 8 bases fit TRBD1. The CDR3 sequence is 14 residues long. The J segment lost 5 bases and the V segment lost 5 bases, leaving 4 bases of the junction unmatched. Germline values: CDR1 LNHNV, CDR2 YYDKDF (reference sequence). The CDR3: CATSGGQDNEKLFF. The CDR3, as DNA: TGTGCCACCAGCGGGGGACAGGACAATGAAAAACTGTTTTTT.

The gene calls are TRBV3-1 (or the pseudogene TRBV3-2) and TRBJ2-7, with D tentatively TRBD2 (6 bases). CDR3 length: 13 amino acids. Between the trimmed V and J ends, which lost 6 bases and 6 bases, there was a span of 15 bases. Germline-derived CDR1 and CDR2 are LGHDT and YNNKEL (reference sequence). CDR3 bases: TGTGCCAGCAGTCCTTCGGGGGTAGGCGAGCAGTACTTC. Protein product: CASSPSGVGEQYF.

V gene TRBV18 combines with J gene TRBJ1-4, with 7 bases lining up with TRBD1. The CDR3 runs 17 residues. With V trimmed by 3 bases and J by 2 bases, 9 bases remained unmatched. Looked up from germline, CDR1 is KGHSH and CDR2 is LQKENI. The CDR3 loop reads CASSPATGMPTNEKLFF. CDR3 coding DNA: TGTGCCAGCTCACCTGCGACAGGGATGCCCACTAATGAAAAACTGTTTTTT. The variable domain in full, with the rest retrieved from reference TRBV18 and TRBJ1-4, is NAGVMQNPRHLVRRRGQEARLRCSPMKGHSHVYWYRQLPEEGLKFMVYLQKENIIDESGMPKERFSAEFPKEGPSILRIQQVVRGDSAAYFCASSPATGMPTNEKLFFGSGTQLSVL.

V usage is TRBV5-6 and J usage is TRBJ1-2, with TRBD1 matching 7 bases. This CDR3 is 13 amino acids long. J was trimmed by 4 bases and V by 4 bases; bases with no gene match: 4. The germline V gene encodes CDR1 SGHDT and CDR2 YYEEEE. The CDR3 region is CASSKGTVYGYTF. CDR3 bases: TGTGCCAGCAGCAAAGGGACAGTCTATGGCTACACCTTC.

The rearrangement joins TRBV3-1 (or the pseudogene TRBV3-2) to TRBJ2-3, with a weak D call TRBD1 (6 bases). With 4 bases removed from V and 5 bases from J, the gap between germline ends came to 16 bases. Germline values: CDR1 LGHDT, CDR2 YNNKEL (reference sequence). The CDR3 covers 15 residues. CDR3 amino acids: CASSPPSRGGDTQYF. CDR3 nucleotide sequence: TGTGCCAGCAGCCCCCCCAGTAGAGGGGGAGATACGCAGTATTTT.

This clone was detected once. This sequence joins TRBV6-5 and TRBJ1-4; the D is unclear. Trimming shortened V by 8 bases and J by 0 bases, and 10 bases separated the two germline ends. This CDR3 region has 14 residues. Germline V gene lookup returns CDR1 MNHEY and CDR2 SVGAGI. This CDR3 reads CASGTASTNEKLFF. In DNA form, the CDR3 reads TGTGCCAGCGGCACCGCCTCAACTAATGAAAAACTGTTTTTT.

The rearrangement joins TRBV2 to TRBJ2-5; D is unresolved. Germline CDR1 reads SNHLY; CDR2 reads FYNNEI. This CDR3 has 12 residues. V was cut by 7 bases and J by 7 bases, with 13 bases left in between. The CDR3: CASNQITVTQYF. The CDR3 nucleotides read TGTGCCAGCAATCAGATAACAGTGACCCAGTACTTC.

The chain is built from TRBV6-1 and TRBJ2-7, with D perhaps TRBD1 (5 bases). The length of the CDR3 is 16 residues. The germline CDR1 and CDR2 sequences are MNHNS and SASEGT. The V and J ends lost 2 bases and 7 bases respectively, with 21 bases between them. CDR3 residues: CASSEPGLPTSEEQYF. The DNA of the CDR3 is TGTGCCAGCAGTGAACCAGGGCTACCCACTTCAGAAGAGCAGTACTTC.

The chain carries TRBV5-1 and TRBJ1-2; D possibly corresponds to TRBD1 (6 bases). Germline V gene sequence: CDR1 SGHRS, CDR2 YFSETQ. Trimming left V 4 bases short and J 4 bases short, with 14 bases between. This CDR3 has 14 residues. The CDR3 bases are TGCGCCAGCAGCCAAAAGGGGGGGATCTATGGCTACACCTTC. This gives the protein CASSQKGGIYGYTF.

The V call is TRBV5-6, the J call TRBJ2-2; TRBD2 matches at 7 bases. The CDR3 is 14 amino acids. With V trimmed by 4 bases and J by 3 bases, 3 bases remained unmatched. Per germline, CDR1 SGHDT and CDR2 YYEEEE. This CDR3 is CASSTGLHTGELFF. CDR3 nucleotide sequence: TGTGCCAGCAGCACGGGACTACACACCGGGGAGCTGTTTTTT.

This clone was observed a single time. The chain employs TRBV5-1 and TRBJ2-3; no clear D. CDR3 size: 14 residues. With 0 bases removed from V and 2 bases from J, the gap between germline ends came to 7 bases. CDR1 and CDR2 from the germline V gene are SGHRS and YFSETQ. In DNA form, the CDR3 reads TGCGCCAGCAGCTTGGGTGGCCACACAGATACGCAGTATTTT. It encodes CASSLGGHTDTQYF.

The chain links TRBV19 to TRBJ1-2; D unresolved. Germline assignment: CDR1 LNHDA and CDR2 SQIVND (reference sequence). Trimming took 10 bases from V and 4 from J, leaving 16 bases between them. The CDR3 spans 13 residues. The CDR3 sequence is CATSAGGRYGYTF. The CDR3 nucleotides read TGTGCCACCTCGGCGGGCGGCCGCTATGGCTACACCTTC.

The chain employs TRBV19 and TRBJ1-1, with 7 bases fitting TRBD1. Germline V gives CDR1 LNHDA, CDR2 SQIVND (reference sequence). The length of the CDR3 is 14 residues. J lost 3 bases, V lost 4 bases, and 5 bases had no gene match. CDR3 bases: TGTGCCAGTAGTAGCCACCAGGGGGACACTGAAGCTTTCTTT. Protein: CASSSHQGDTEAFF.

The rearrangement joins TRBV15 to TRBJ2-1; 7 bases align to TRBD2. The junction had 12 bases not matched to a gene; V was cut back by 8 bases and J by 5 bases. CDR1 and CDR2 from the germline V gene are LNHNV and YYDKDF (reference sequence). CDR3 length: 15 amino acids. The CDR3 region is CATDPRGGKHNEQFF. The CDR3 coding sequence is TGTGCCACCGACCCACGCGGGGGTAAACACAATGAGCAGTTCTTC.

J is TRBJ2-1 and V is TRBV28, with D hard to call. This CDR3 comprises 14 residues. V was pared by 8 bases and J by 0 bases, with 11 bases between. CDR1 is MDHEN and CDR2 is SYDVKM in the germline V gene. The CDR3 DNA sequence: TGTGCCAGCCTCAATTTCGGCTCCTACAATGAGCAGTTCTTC. Its translation is CASLNFGSYNEQFF.